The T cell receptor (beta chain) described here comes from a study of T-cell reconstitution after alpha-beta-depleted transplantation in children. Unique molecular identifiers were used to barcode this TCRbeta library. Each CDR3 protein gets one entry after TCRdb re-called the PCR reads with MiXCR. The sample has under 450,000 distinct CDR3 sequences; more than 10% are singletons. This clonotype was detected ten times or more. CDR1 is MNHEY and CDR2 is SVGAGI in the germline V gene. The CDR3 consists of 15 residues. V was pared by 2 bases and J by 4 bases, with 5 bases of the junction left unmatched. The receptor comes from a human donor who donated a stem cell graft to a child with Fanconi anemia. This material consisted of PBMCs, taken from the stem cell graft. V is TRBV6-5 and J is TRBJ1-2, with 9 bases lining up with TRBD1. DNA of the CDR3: TGTGCCAGCAGTTACCGAGACAGGGGGACCTATGGCTACACCTTC. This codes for CASSYRDRGTYGYTF.